Sequencing of this T cell receptor beta chain was carried out in a study of T-cell reconstitution after alpha-beta-depleted transplantation in children. The V gene's germline CDR1 is DFQATT and CDR2 SNEGSKA (reference sequence). CDR3 size: 16 residues. Trimming at V came to 3 bases and at J to 4 bases, leaving 14 bases not matched to a gene. Study conclusions and caveats: T-cell counts and diversity at one year post-transplant came mainly from newly produced T cells.

As to this clonotype: What it binds is unknown.

For TCRbeta, the library was prepared with unique molecular identifiers. In TCRdb, the PCR reads were re-called with MiXCR into one record per CDR3 protein. The sample has about 980,000 distinct CDR3 sequences; about 29% are singletons. V is TRBV20-1 and J is TRBJ2-7; 8 bases map to TRBD2. The source of this sequence is a boy under three years old who had a stem cell transplant for SCID, so the T cells may come from the graft donor. Sequenced material: PBMCs, mostly from graft donor cells, taken 360 days after TCRalphabeta/CD19-depleted stem cell transplant. The CDR3 DNA reads as TGCAGTGCTAGTGGGTTCGGTTCGAGCGGGGGTTACGAGCAGTACTTC. It yields the protein CSASGFGSSGGYEQYF.